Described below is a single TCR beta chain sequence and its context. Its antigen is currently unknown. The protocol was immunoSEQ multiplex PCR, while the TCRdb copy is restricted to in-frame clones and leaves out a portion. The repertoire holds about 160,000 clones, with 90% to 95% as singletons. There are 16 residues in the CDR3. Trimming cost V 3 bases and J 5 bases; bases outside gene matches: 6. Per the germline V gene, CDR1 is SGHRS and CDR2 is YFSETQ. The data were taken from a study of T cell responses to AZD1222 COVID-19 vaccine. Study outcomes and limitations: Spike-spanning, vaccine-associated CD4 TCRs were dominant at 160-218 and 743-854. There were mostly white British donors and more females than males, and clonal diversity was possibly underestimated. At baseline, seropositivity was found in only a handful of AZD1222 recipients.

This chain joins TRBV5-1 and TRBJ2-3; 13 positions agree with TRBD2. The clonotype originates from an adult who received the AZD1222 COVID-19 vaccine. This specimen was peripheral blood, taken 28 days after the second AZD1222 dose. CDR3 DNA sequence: TGCGCCAGCAGCTCAATACTAGCGGGGGGGAGAGATACGCAGTATTTT. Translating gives CASSSILAGGRDTQYF.